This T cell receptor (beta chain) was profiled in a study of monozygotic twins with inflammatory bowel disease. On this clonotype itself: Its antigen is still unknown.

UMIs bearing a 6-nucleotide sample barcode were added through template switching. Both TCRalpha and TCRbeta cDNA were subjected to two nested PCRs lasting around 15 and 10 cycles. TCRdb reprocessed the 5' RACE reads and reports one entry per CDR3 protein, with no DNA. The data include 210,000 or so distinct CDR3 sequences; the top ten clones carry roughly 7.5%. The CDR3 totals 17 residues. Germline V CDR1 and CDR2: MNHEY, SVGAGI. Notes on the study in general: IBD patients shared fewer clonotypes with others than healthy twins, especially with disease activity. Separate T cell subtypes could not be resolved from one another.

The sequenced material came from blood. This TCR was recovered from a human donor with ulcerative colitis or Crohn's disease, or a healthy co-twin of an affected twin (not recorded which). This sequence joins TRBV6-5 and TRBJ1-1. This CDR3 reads CASSYDTSPEGNTEAFF.